The 22 T cell receptor beta chains below come from one sample, sequenced in a study of blood T cell repertoires in COVID-19. The repertoire was sequenced with immunoSEQ multiplex PCR; TCRdb's copy has only in-frame clones and lacks some. The sample shows some 220,000 clones, approximately 83% of them seen only once. Sequenced input: peripheral blood. These receptors originate from a woman between 25 and 40 years old who had recovered from COVID-19.

This clone was seen a handful of times. This chain connects TRBV7-3 to TRBJ2-7; 10 nucleotides align to TRBD1. The CDR3 sequence is 13 residues long. J gave up 5 bases and V 3 bases, and 1 base lay outside the gene matches. Looked up from germline, CDR1 is SGHTA and CDR2 is FQGTGA. CDR3 region: CASSLTGGNEQYF. The DNA of the CDR3 is TGTGCCAGCAGCTTGACAGGGGGCAACGAGCAGTACTTC. Based on the CDR3 plus reference TRBV7-3 and TRBJ2-7, the full variable domain is GAGVSQTPSNKVTEKGKYVELRCDPISGHTALYWYRQSLGQGPEFLIYFQGTGAADDSGLPNDRFFAVRPEGSVSTLKIQRTERGDSAVYLCASSLTGGNEQYFGPGTRLTVT.

This clone was seen just once. The chain joins TRBV7-7 to TRBJ2-4; 11 nucleotides line up with TRBD1. The CDR3 runs to 22 residues. Trimming cost V 5 bases and J 0 bases; bases outside gene matches: 21. Germline V lookup: CDR1 SSHAT, CDR2 FNYEAQ (reference sequence). CDR3 sequence reads: CASSRNGTGGADRFLAKNIQYF. The CDR3, as DNA: TGTGCCAGCAGCCGGAACGGGACAGGGGGGGCCGATAGATTCCTAGCCAAAAACATTCAGTACTTC.

V is TRBV11-2 and J is TRBJ2-5; 7 bases match TRBD2. The ends lost 1 base at V and 0 bases at J; junction bases unmatched: 5. The CDR3 runs 16 residues. CDR1 and CDR2 from the germline V gene are SGHAT and FQNNGV. The CDR3 protein is CASSLGGGLNQETQYF. In DNA form, the CDR3 reads TGTGCCAGCAGCTTAGGGGGGGGTTTGAACCAAGAGACCCAGTACTTC. The full variable domain, with the rest looked up from reference TRBV11-2 and TRBJ2-5, is EAGVAQSPRYKIIEKRQSVAFWCNPISGHATLYWYQQILGQGPKLLIQFQNNGVVDDSQLPKDRFSAERLKGVDSTLKIQPAKLEDSAVYLCASSLGGGLNQETQYFGPGTRLLVL.

This clone was observed a few times. This chain joins TRBV30 and TRBJ2-2, with TRBD1 as a possible D gene (5 bases). Trimming pared 0 bases from V and 5 bases from J, leaving 22 bases between. CDR1 GTSNPN and CDR2 SVGIG come from the germline V gene (reference sequence). This CDR3 is built from 18 residues. CDR3: CAWSVRFPLIGATGELFF. In DNA, the CDR3 is TGTGCCTGGAGTGTAAGGTTTCCGCTGATTGGGGCTACCGGGGAGCTGTTTTTT.

The CDR3 is CASSQDPRGRNMNTEAFF. In DNA form, the CDR3 reads TGTGCCAGCAGCCAAGATCCCAGGGGCCGTAACATGAACACTGAAGCTTTCTTT. The V call is TRBV3-1 (or the pseudogene TRBV3-2), the J call TRBJ1-1, with a possible D match to TRBD1 (6 bases). Germline CDR1 LGHDT, CDR2 YNNKEL (reference sequence). There are 18 residues in the CDR3. V was cut by 0 bases and J by 0 bases, with 17 bases left in between.

This rearrangement joins TRBV7-9 to TRBJ1-6; D perhaps matches TRBD1 (5 bases). Trimming removed 0 bases from V and 8 bases from J, with 8 bases in between. The CDR3 length is 14 residues. Germline loops: CDR1 SEHNR, CDR2 FQNEAQ (reference sequence). CDR3 DNA sequence: TGTGCCAGCAGCTTAGCGGGCAGGGATTCACCCCTCCACTTT. Translated: CASSLAGRDSPLHF.

This sequence joins TRBV6-5 and TRBJ2-7; 8 bases map to TRBD1. V shed 8 bases and J 4 bases; nucleotides not matched to a gene: 7. Looked up from germline, CDR1 is MNHEY and CDR2 is SVGAGI. The length of the CDR3 is 13 residues. For the CDR3, the DNA is TGTGCCAGCGGGACAGGCCAGGGGTACGAGCAGTACTTC. It yields the protein CASGTGQGYEQYF.

The chain joins TRBV24-1 to TRBJ1-2; no clear D. Trimming shortened V by 3 bases and J by 4 bases, and 14 bases separated the two germline ends. The CDR3 is 15 amino acids. Germline V gives CDR1 KGHDR, CDR2 SFDVKD. The CDR3 is CATSDPSTGIYGYTF. The CDR3 DNA follows: TGTGCCACCAGTGATCCCTCTACCGGGATCTATGGCTACACCTTC.

This clone was recorded only once. The CDR3 reads CAISGTGENEKLFF. DNA of the CDR3: TGTGCCATCAGTGGAACAGGGGAGAATGAAAAACTGTTTTTT. This sequence joins TRBV10-3 and TRBJ1-4, with 7 bases matching TRBD1. This CDR3 is 14 amino acids long. The trim removed 4 bases at V and 5 bases at J, leaving 4 bases unmatched. Germline V gene data show CDR1 as ENHRY and CDR2 as SYGVKD.

This clone is a singleton in its sample. The rearrangement uses TRBV4-1 and TRBJ2-2, with unresolved D. Looked up from germline, CDR1 is MGHRA and CDR2 is YSYEKL. Trimming stripped 2 bases from V and 8 bases from J, with 21 bases between. The CDR3 is 17 residues long. The CDR3 protein is CASSQPHLLVSAGELFF. CDR3 DNA sequence: TGCGCCAGCAGCCAACCCCACCTGCTAGTGTCTGCGGGGGAGCTGTTTTTT.

V is TRBV6-5 and J is TRBJ2-5; D call uncertain. The CDR3 is 16 amino acids. V was pared by 0 bases and J by 2 bases, with 13 bases between. Looked up from germline, CDR1 is MNHEY and CDR2 is SVGAGI. The CDR3 protein is CASSYSPLVTQETQYF. In DNA form, the CDR3 reads TGTGCCAGCAGTTACTCCCCCCTCGTCACACAAGAGACCCAGTACTTC.

This sequence joins TRBV7-9 and TRBJ1-2; D uncertain. V lost 5 bases and J lost 5, with 15 bases in between. The CDR3 contains 14 residues. Looked up from germline, CDR1 is SEHNR and CDR2 is FQNEAQ (reference sequence). The CDR3, as DNA: TGTGCCAGCAGCCCCGAAGGCAACGGGTATGGCTACACCTTC. It specifies CASSPEGNGYGYTF.

In this sample, this clone turned up a few times. This chain uses TRBV21-1 with TRBJ1-1; the DNA was not compared with TRBD1, the D call given in the table. TRBV21-1 has pseudogene status. The CDR3 consists of 16 residues. CDR3 region: CASSTRGQGPDTEAFF. The CDR3 nucleotides are TGTGCCAGCAGCACCAGGGGGCAAGGTCCCGACACTGAAGCTTTCTTT.

The rearrangement joins TRBV30 to TRBJ2-1; perhaps TRBD2 as D (6 bases). This CDR3 is 18 amino acids long. Germline V gives CDR1 GTSNPN, CDR2 SVGIG (reference sequence). The V end was cut by 4 bases, the J end by 2 bases, with 24 bases between. CDR3 DNA: TGTGCCTGGAACGGCCTCCGGGCGGATGGGGGGACCTACAATGAGCAGTTCTTC. Its translation is CAWNGLRADGGTYNEQFF.

The chain employs TRBV27 and TRBJ1-6; TRBD1 agrees at 8 bases. The V gene end was trimmed by 4 bases and the J gene end by 10 bases; junction bases not matched to a gene: 9. The germline gives CDR1 MNHEY, CDR2 SMNVEV (reference sequence). The CDR3 has 15 amino acids. CDR3 amino acids: CASSSSWTGHSPLHF. As DNA, the CDR3 is TGTGCCAGCAGTTCTTCCTGGACAGGGCACTCACCCCTCCACTTT.

V and J are TRBV27 and TRBJ2-7, with D tentatively TRBD2 (5 bases). Trimming took 2 bases from V and 5 from J, leaving 19 bases between them. The CDR3 consists of 16 residues. From germline, CDR1 is MNHEY and CDR2 SMNVEV (reference sequence). CDR3 amino acids: CASSLLMRAGLDEQYF. The CDR3 region has the DNA TGTGCCAGCAGTTTACTGATGAGGGCCGGGTTAGACGAGCAGTACTTC.

This rearrangement joins TRBV12-5 to TRBJ2-3, with 14 bases fitting TRBD2. Germline V lookup: CDR1 LGHNT, CDR2 FRNRAP. CDR3 length: 16 residues. V lost 7 bases and J lost 2; bases outside the gene matches: 5. CDR3 DNA: TGTGCTAGTGCCCGGACTAGCGGGAGGCCCACAGATACGCAGTATTTT. This sequence encodes CASARTSGRPTDTQYF.

This chain joins TRBV7-2 and TRBJ2-7; no clear D gene. Germline V CDR1 and CDR2: SGHTA, FQGNSA. CDR3 length: 16 amino acids. The V end was cut by 3 bases, the J end by 6 bases, with 21 bases between. Here the CDR3 DNA reads TGTGCCAGCAGCTTCGTCGAACACCTCACTTCGGGCGAGCAGTACTTC. It specifies CASSFVEHLTSGEQYF.

The chain has TRBV5-5 and TRBJ1-2; 7 bases are shared with TRBD1. There are 13 residues in the CDR3. The junction had 5 bases not matched to a gene; V was cut back by 5 bases and J by 4 bases. The germline gives CDR1 SGHKS, CDR2 YYEKEE (reference sequence). The CDR3 DNA is TGTGCCAGCAGTCCCCGGGACAGCTATGGCTACACCTTC. Amino acid sequence: CASSPRDSYGYTF.

The chain uses TRBV7-9 and TRBJ2-1, with 11 positions matching TRBD2. The CDR3 sequence is 18 residues long. Germline V gives CDR1 SEHNR, CDR2 FQNEAQ (reference sequence). Losses at the gene ends were 0 bases for V and 8 bases for J; bases not matched to a gene: 12. The CDR3 loop is CASSLAFGLAGGRHEQFF. The CDR3 DNA reads as TGTGCCAGCAGCTTAGCGTTTGGCCTAGCGGGAGGAAGACATGAGCAGTTCTTC.

This sequence joins TRBV18 and TRBJ2-7; perhaps TRBD2 as D (6 bases). Germline V gene lookup returns CDR1 KGHSH and CDR2 LQKENI. This CDR3 is 13 amino acids long. V was trimmed by 3 bases and J by 7 bases, leaving 13 bases between them. CDR3 protein: CASSPLPREEQYF. The CDR3 DNA reads TGTGCCAGCTCACCCCTACCACGGGAGGAGCAGTACTTC.

The genes are TRBV11-2 and TRBJ2-1; D gene unclear. Germline CDR1 SGHAT, CDR2 FQNNGV. CDR3 length equals 12 residues. Trimming removed 5 bases from V and 7 bases from J, with 9 bases in between. The CDR3 DNA reads TGTGCCAGCAGCCTCTCGAGGAATGAGCAGTTCTTC. Translating it yields CASSLSRNEQFF.